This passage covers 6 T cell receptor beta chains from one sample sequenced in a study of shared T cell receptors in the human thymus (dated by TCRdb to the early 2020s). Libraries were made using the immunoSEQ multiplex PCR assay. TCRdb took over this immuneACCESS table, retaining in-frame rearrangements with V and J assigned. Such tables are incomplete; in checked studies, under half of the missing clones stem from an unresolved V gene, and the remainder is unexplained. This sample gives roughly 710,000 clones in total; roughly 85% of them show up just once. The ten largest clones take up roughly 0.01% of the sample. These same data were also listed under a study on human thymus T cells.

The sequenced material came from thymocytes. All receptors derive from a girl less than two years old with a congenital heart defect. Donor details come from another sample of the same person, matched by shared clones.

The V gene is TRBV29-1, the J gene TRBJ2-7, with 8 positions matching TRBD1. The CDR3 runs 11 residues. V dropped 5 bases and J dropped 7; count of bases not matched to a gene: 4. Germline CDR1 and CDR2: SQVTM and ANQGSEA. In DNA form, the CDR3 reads TGCAGCGTTCAGGGGGCGGGGGAGCAGTACTTC. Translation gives CSVQGAGEQYF.

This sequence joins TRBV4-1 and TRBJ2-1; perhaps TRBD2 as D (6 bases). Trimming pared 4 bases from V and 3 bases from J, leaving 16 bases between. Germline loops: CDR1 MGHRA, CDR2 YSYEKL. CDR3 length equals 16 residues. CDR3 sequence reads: CASSRRGPAGYNEQFF. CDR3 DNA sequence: TGCGCCAGCAGCCGGAGGGGCCCCGCGGGCTACAATGAGCAGTTCTTC.

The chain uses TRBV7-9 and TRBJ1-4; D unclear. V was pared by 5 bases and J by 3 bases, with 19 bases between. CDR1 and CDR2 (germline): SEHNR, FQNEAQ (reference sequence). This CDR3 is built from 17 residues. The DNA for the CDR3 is TGTGCCAGCAGCCGAGGCGCAGACCGCTTACCTAATGAAAAACTGTTTTTT. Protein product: CASSRGADRLPNEKLFF.

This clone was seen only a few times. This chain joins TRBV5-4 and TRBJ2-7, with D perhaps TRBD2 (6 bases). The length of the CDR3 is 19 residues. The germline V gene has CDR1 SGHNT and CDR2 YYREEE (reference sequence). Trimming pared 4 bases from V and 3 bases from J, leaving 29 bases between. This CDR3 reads CASSRHHRFGGEKGYEQYF. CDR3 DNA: TGTGCCAGCAGCCGCCACCACCGTTTTGGAGGGGAGAAGGGCTACGAGCAGTACTTC.

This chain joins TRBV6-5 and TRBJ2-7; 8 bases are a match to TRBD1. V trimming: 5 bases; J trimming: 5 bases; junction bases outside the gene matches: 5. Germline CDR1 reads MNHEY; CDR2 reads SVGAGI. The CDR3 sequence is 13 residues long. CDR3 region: CASSNRGRNEQYF. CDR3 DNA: TGTGCCAGCAGTAACAGGGGGAGGAACGAGCAGTACTTC.

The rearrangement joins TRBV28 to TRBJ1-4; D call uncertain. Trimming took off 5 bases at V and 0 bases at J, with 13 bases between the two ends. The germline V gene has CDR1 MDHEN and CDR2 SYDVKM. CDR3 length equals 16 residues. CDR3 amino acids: CASSPRGGATNEKLFF. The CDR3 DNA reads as TGTGCCAGCAGTCCCAGAGGCGGTGCAACTAATGAAAAACTGTTTTTT. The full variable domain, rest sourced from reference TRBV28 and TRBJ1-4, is DVKVTQSSRYLVKRTGEKVFLECVQDMDHENMFWYRQDPGLGLRLIYFSYDVKMKEKGDIPEGYSVSREKKERFSLILESASTNQTSMYLCASSPRGGATNEKLFFGSGTQLSVL.